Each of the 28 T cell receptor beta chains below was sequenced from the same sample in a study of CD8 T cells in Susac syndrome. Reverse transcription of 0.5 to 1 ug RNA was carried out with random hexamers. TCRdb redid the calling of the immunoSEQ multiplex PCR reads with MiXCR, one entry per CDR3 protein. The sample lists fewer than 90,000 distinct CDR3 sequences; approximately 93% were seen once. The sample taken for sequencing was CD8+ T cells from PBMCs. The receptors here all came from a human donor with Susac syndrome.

The CDR3 sequence: CASSQGGGYGYTF. The DNA for the CDR3 is TGTGCCAGCAGCCAAGGGGGCGGATATGGCTACACCTTC. V usage is TRBV3-1 and J usage is TRBJ1-2, with D possibly matching TRBD1 (5 bases). Looked up from germline, CDR1 is LGHDT and CDR2 is YNNKEL (reference sequence). This CDR3 is built from 13 residues. V was shortened by 1 base and J by 5 bases, with 8 bases between the two germline ends.

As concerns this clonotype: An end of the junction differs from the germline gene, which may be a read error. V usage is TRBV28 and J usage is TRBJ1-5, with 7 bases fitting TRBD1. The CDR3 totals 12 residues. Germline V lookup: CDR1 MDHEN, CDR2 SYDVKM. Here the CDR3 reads CAGRQGGQPQHF. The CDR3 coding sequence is TGTGCCGGCAGACAGGGCGGTCAGCCCCAGCATTTT.

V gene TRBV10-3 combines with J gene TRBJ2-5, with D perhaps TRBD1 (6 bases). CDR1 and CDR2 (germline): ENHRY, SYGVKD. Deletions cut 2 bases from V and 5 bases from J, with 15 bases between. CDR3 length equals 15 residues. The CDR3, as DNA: TGTGCCATCAGTGAGCTGGGGGCTGAGGCGGAGACCCAGTACTTC. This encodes CAISELGAEAETQYF.

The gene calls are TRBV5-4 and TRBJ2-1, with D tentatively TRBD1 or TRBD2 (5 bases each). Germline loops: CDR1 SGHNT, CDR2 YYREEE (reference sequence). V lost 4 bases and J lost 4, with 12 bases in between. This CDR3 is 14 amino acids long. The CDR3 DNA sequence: TGTGCCAGCAGCCCCCAAGAGGGGTACAATGAGCAGTTCTTC. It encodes CASSPQEGYNEQFF.

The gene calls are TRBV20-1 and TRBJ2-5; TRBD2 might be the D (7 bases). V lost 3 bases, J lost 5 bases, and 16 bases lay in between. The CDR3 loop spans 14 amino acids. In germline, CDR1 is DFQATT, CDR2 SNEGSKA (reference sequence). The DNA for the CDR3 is TGCAGTGCTAGGCGGGGGCTAGTGTGGGAGACCCAGTACTTC. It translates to CSARRGLVWETQYF.

In nucleotides, the CDR3 is TGCAGTGCTAACGCTGGACTAGCGGTGACCCAGTACTTC. This encodes CSANAGLAVTQYF. The genes are TRBV20-1 and TRBJ2-5, with 10 bases fitting TRBD2. V lost 4 bases, J lost 7 bases, and 6 bases stayed unmatched. Looked up from germline, CDR1 is DFQATT and CDR2 is SNEGSKA (reference sequence). The CDR3 has 13 amino acids.

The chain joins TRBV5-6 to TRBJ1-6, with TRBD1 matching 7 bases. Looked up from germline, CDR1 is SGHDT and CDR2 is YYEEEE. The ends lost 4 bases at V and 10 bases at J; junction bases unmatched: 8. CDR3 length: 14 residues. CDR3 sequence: CASSVDRETSPLHF. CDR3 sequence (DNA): TGTGCCAGCAGCGTCGACAGGGAGACGTCACCCCTCCACTTT.

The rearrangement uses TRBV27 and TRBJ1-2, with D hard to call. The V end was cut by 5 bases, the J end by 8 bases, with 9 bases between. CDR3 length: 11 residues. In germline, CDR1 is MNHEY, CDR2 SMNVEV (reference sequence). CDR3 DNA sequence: TGTGCCAGCAGTGGTCCGGGGGGCTACACCTTC. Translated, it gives CASSGPGGYTF.

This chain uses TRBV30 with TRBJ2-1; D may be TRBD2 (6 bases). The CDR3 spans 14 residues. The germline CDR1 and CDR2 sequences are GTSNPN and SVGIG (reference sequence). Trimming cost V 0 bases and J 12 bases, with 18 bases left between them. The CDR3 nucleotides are TGTGCCTGGAGTGTCTCGGCGGGGAGGAGTGTGCAGTTCTTC. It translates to CAWSVSAGRSVQFF.

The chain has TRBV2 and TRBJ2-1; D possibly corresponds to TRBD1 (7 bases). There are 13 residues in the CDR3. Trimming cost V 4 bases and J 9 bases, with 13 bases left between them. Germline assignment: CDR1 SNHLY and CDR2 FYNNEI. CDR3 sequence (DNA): TGTGCCAGCAGTGCGGCAGGGGGGCCTGAGCAGTTCTTC. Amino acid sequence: CASSAAGGPEQFF.

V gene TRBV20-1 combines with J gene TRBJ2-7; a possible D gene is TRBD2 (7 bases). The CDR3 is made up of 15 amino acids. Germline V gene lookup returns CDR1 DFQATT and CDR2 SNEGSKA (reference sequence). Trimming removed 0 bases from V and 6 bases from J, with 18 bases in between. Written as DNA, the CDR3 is TGCAGTGCTAGAGAGGGCGGGGGCGCGGCCTCCGAGCAGTACTTC. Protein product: CSAREGGGAASEQYF.

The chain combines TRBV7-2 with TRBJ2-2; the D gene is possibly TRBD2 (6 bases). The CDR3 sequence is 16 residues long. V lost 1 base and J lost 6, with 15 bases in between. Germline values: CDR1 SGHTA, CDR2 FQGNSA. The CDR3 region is CASSLDGRGVAGELFF. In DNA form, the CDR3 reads TGTGCCAGCAGCTTAGACGGGAGAGGGGTGGCCGGGGAGCTGTTTTTT.

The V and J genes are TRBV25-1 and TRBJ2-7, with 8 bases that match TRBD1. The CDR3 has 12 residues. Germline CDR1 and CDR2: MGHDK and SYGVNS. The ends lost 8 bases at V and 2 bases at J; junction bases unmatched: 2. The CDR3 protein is CASAGGPYEQYF. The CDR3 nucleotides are TGTGCCAGCGCAGGGGGCCCCTACGAGCAGTACTTC.

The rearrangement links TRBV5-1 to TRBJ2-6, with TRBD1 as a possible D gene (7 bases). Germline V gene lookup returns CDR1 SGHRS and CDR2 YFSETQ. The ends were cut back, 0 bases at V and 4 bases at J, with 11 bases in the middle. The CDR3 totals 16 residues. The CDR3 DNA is TGCGCCAGCAGCTTGGCAGGGGGGTACGGGGCCAACGTCCTGACTTTC. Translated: CASSLAGGYGANVLTF.

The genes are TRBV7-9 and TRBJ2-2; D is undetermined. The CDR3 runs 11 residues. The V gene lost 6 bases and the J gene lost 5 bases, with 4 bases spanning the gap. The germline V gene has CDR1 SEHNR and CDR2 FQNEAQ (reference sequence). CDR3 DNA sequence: TGTGCCAGCAGACAGACCGGGGAGCTGTTTTTT. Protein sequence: CASRQTGELFF.

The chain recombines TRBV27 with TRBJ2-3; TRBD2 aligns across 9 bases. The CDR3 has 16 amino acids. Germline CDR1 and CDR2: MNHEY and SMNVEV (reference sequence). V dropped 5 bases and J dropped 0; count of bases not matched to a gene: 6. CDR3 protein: CASSAETSGSTDTQYF. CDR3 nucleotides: TGTGCCAGCAGTGCCGAGACTAGCGGAAGCACAGATACGCAGTATTTT.

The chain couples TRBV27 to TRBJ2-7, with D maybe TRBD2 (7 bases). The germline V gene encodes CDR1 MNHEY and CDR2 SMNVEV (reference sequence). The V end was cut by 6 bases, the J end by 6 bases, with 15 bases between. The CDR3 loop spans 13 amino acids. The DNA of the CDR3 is TGTGCCAGCAGCCTTGGCGGGGGCCGCGAGCAGTACTTC. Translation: CASSLGGGREQYF.

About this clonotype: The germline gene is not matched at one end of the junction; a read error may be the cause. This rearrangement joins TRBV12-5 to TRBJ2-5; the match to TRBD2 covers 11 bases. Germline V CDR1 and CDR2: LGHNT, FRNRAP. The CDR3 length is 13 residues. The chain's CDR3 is CASGLTSGGPWDF. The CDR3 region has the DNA TGTGCTAGTGGTTTAACTAGCGGGGGCCCGTGGGACTTC.

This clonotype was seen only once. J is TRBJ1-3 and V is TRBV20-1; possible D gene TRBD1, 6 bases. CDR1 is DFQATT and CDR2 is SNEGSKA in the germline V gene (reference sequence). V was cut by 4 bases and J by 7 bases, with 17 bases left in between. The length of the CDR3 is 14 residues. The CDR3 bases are TGCAGTGCTACCACAGGGTTGGAGGGGAACACCATATATTTT. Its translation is CSATTGLEGNTIYF.

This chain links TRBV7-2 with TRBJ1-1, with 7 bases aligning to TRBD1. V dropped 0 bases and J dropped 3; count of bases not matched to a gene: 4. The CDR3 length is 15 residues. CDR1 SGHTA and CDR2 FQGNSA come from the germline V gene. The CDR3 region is CASSLALTGDTEAFF. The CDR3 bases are TGTGCCAGCAGCTTAGCACTTACAGGGGACACTGAAGCTTTCTTT.

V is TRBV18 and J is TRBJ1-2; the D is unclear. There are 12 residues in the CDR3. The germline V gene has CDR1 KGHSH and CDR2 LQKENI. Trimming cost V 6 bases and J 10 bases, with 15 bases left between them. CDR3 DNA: TGTGCCAGCTCTTCCCCACTCATGGACTACACCTTC. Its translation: CASSSPLMDYTF.

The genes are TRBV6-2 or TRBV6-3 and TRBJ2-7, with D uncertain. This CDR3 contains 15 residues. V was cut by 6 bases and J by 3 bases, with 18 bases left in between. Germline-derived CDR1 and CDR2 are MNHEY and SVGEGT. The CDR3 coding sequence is TGTGCCAGCAGGCACGAGGCCCCCGTTGACTACGAGCAGTACTTC. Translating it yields CASRHEAPVDYEQYF.

For the CDR3, the DNA is TGCGCCAGCAGCTCCCCGACGGCCGGTACCTACGAGCAGTACTTC. It specifies CASSSPTAGTYEQYF. The J gene is TRBJ2-7, the V gene TRBV5-1; no reliable D call. This CDR3 has 15 amino acids. V lost 3 bases to trimming and J lost 2 bases, with 15 bases between them. Germline assignment: CDR1 SGHRS and CDR2 YFSETQ.

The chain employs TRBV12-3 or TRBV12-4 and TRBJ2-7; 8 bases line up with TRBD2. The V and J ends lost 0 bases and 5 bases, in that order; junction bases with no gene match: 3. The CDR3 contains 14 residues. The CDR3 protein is CASSLAGTRHEQYF. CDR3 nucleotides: TGTGCCAGCAGTTTAGCAGGGACTAGGCACGAGCAGTACTTC.

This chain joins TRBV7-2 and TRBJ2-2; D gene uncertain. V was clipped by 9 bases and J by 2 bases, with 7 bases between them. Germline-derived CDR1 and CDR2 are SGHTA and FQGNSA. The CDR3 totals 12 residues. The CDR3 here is CARESNTGELFF. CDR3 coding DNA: TGTGCCAGAGAATCCAACACCGGGGAGCTGTTTTTT. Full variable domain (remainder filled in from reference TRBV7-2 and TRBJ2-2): GAGVSQSPSNKVTEKGKDVELRCDPISGHTALYWYRQSLGQGLEFLIYFQGNSAPDKSGLPSDRFSAERTGGSVSTLTIQRTQQEDSAVYLCARESNTGELFFGEGSRLTVL.

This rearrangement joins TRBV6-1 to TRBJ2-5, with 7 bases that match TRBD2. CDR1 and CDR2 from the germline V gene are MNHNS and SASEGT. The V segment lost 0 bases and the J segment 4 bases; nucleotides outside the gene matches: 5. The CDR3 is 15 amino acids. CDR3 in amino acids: CASSEAGGLGETQYF. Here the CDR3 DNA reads TGTGCCAGCAGTGAAGCGGGGGGGTTAGGAGAGACCCAGTACTTC.

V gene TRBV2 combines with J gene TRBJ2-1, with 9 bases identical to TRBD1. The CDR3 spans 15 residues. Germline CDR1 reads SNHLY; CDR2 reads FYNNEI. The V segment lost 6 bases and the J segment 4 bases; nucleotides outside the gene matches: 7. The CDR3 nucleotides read TGTGCCAGCAGAAGTAGGACAGGGGAATACAATGAGCAGTTCTTC. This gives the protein CASRSRTGEYNEQFF.

In nucleotides, the CDR3 is TGTGCCAGCAGCGACTCGGCGGGGGATTCCTACAATGAGCAGTTCTTC. Translating it yields CASSDSAGDSYNEQFF. The J gene is TRBJ2-1, the V gene TRBV9; 7 bases are a match to TRBD2. CDR1 is SGDLS, CDR2 YYNGEE, per germline. The V gene end was trimmed by 3 bases and the J gene end by 1 base; junction bases not matched to a gene: 7. The CDR3 has 16 amino acids.